The 26 T cell receptor beta chains below come from one sample, sequenced in a study of T-cell memory formation after mild COVID-19 (dated by TCRdb to 2020 to 2022). Library preparation employed 5' RACE. TCRdb names Illumina NovaSeq 6000 as the instrument used. Clones were called with MiXCR by TCRdb after fastp trimmed the public reads at Q25, and only in-frame beta chains were retained. Each record represents a unique CDR3 protein, reported with the most common genes and DNA among its rows. The sample records about 200,000 distinct CDR3 sequences, 16% of which are singletons. 2% to 2.5% of the sample goes to the ten largest clones. Material: PBMCs or a T cell subset sorted from them (not recorded which). These TCRs come from an adult woman who had mild COVID-19 (a few samples of this study predate the infection). The sample titles of this study are shuffled in the database, so cell type and time point are left out; the donor was told from shared clones.

The chain has TRBV7-2 and TRBJ2-7; 9 nucleotides align to TRBD2. Unmatched junction bases numbered 8, after V lost 1 base and J lost 4 bases. The CDR3 has 16 amino acids. Germline loops: CDR1 SGHTA, CDR2 FQGNSA. In DNA, the CDR3 is TGTGCCAGCAGCTTAGTTGGCGGGAGGGCCTCTTACGAGCAGTACTTC. Amino acids: CASSLVGGRASYEQYF.

The V call is TRBV20-1, the J call TRBJ2-1, with 14 bases identical to TRBD2. V trimming: 5 bases; J trimming: 8 bases; junction bases outside the gene matches: 8. The CDR3 runs to 15 residues. Germline V gene sequence: CDR1 DFQATT, CDR2 SNEGSKA (reference sequence). The CDR3 DNA follows: TGCAGTGCTTGGGTCGGGACTAGCGGGAGAGATGAGCAGTTCTTC. Its translation: CSAWVGTSGRDEQFF.

This clonotype was counted ten times or more. The chain couples TRBV7-3 to TRBJ2-3; D uncertain. CDR1 is SGHTA and CDR2 is FQGTGA in the germline V gene. V lost 2 bases and J lost 3, with 6 bases in between. The CDR3 consists of 13 residues. The CDR3 loop reads CASSLQGTDTQYF. The CDR3 region has the DNA TGTGCCAGCAGCTTACAAGGGACAGATACGCAGTATTTT.

The chain has TRBV5-1 and TRBJ2-5; 8 bases match TRBD2. V shed 0 bases and J 5 bases; nucleotides not matched to a gene: 9. Germline loops: CDR1 SGHRS, CDR2 YFSETQ. The CDR3 runs to 16 residues. CDR3 coding DNA: TGCGCCAGCAGCTTGGGTGCGGCGGGGGGTTTTGAGACCCAGTACTTC. Encoded protein: CASSLGAAGGFETQYF.

The chain links TRBV12-3 or TRBV12-4 to TRBJ1-5; no reliable D call. The germline V and J ends were trimmed by 3 bases and 10 bases, with 16 bases remaining between them. There are 14 residues in the CDR3. CDR3 sequence: CASSFSLHLRPQHF. DNA of the CDR3: TGTGCCAGCAGTTTTTCTCTCCACCTTCGTCCCCAGCATTTT.

This clonotype has a handful of counts. The chain combines TRBV29-1 with TRBJ1-4; D uncertain. V dropped 4 bases and J dropped 8 bases, with 11 bases sitting between them. Looked up from germline, CDR1 is SQVTM and CDR2 is ANQGSEA. This CDR3 has 12 amino acids. The CDR3 spells CSVGYSEEKLFF. The CDR3 region has the DNA TGCAGCGTTGGATACTCGGAGGAAAAACTGTTTTTT.

The chain carries TRBV6-5 and TRBJ2-7; D gene ambiguous. CDR1 is MNHEY and CDR2 is SVGAGI in the germline V gene. Trimming took 2 bases from V and 7 from J, leaving 15 bases between them. The CDR3 is made up of 14 amino acids. This chain's CDR3 is CASSYDAVRTEQYF. DNA of the CDR3: TGTGCCAGCAGTTACGATGCGGTACGAACGGAGCAGTACTTC.

The J gene is TRBJ2-3, the V gene TRBV5-4; D not resolved. Trimming removed 2 bases from V and 3 bases from J, with 10 bases in between. This CDR3 is 14 amino acids long. The germline CDR1 and CDR2 sequences are SGHNT and YYREEE (reference sequence). DNA of the CDR3: TGTGCCAGCAGCTTTGGAGTATTTACAGATACGCAGTATTTT. Translating it yields CASSFGVFTDTQYF.

The table lists this clonotype with a few counts. The gene calls are TRBV7-8 and TRBJ1-6; 8 bases agree with TRBD1. J was trimmed by 7 bases and V by 3 bases; bases with no gene match: 5. CDR1 and CDR2 (germline): SGHVS, FQNEAQ. The CDR3 is 15 residues long. CDR3 nucleotides: TGTGCCAGCAGCTTTGGGGACAGGTTAAATTCACCCCTCCACTTT. Protein product: CASSFGDRLNSPLHF.

The rearrangement links TRBV9 to TRBJ1-1; a weak D match, TRBD1 (6 bases). Trimming stripped 3 bases from V and 9 bases from J, with 18 bases between. Looked up from germline, CDR1 is SGDLS and CDR2 is YYNGEE. This CDR3 has 14 amino acids. This CDR3 reads CASSADPDSGKAFF. Written as DNA, the CDR3 is TGTGCCAGCAGCGCGGACCCGGACAGCGGAAAAGCTTTCTTT.

This sequence joins TRBV15 and TRBJ1-3, with unresolved D. This CDR3 region has 13 residues. V shed 1 base and J shed 2 bases, with 3 bases lying between them. CDR1 LNHNV and CDR2 YYDKDF come from the germline V gene (reference sequence). The CDR3 loop is CATSRGTGNTIYF. Written as DNA, the CDR3 is TGTGCCACCAGCAGAGGAACTGGAAACACCATATATTTT. The whole variable domain, remainder taken from reference TRBV15 and TRBJ1-3, is DAMVIQNPRYQVTQFGKPVTLSCSQTLNHNVMYWYQQKSSQAPKLLFHYYDKDFNNEADTPDNFQSRRPNTSFCFLDIRSPGLGDTAMYLCATSRGTGNTIYFGEGSWLTVV.

This clonotype appeared many times. The CDR3 region has the DNA TGCGCCAGCAGCGGGGACGGCTATGGCTACACCTTC. As protein: CASSGDGYGYTF. This chain joins TRBV5-1 and TRBJ1-2; D may be TRBD1 (5 bases). Trimming removed 4 bases at V and 4 bases at J, with 8 bases between. The length of the CDR3 is 12 residues. From germline, CDR1 is SGHRS and CDR2 YFSETQ.

A few counts support this clonotype. The V call is TRBV6-5, the J call TRBJ1-1; 8 bases are shared with TRBD1. J lost 3 bases, V lost 2 bases, and 2 bases had no gene match. The CDR3 length is 14 residues. Looked up from germline, CDR1 is MNHEY and CDR2 is SVGAGI. The CDR3 sequence is CASSYDRGDTEAFF. The CDR3 region has the DNA TGTGCCAGCAGTTACGACAGGGGTGACACTGAAGCTTTCTTT.

The rearrangement joins TRBV29-1 to TRBJ1-1; D unclear. Germline CDR1 SQVTM, CDR2 ANQGSEA. This CDR3 is built from 10 residues. Trimming removed 3 bases from V and 6 bases from J, with 5 bases in between. The CDR3 spells CSVEGAEAFF. The CDR3 DNA follows: TGCAGCGTTGAGGGCGCTGAAGCTTTCTTT.

This clonotype was counted between two and nine times. The chain carries TRBV5-5 and TRBJ1-6; TRBD1 matches at 8 bases. CDR3 length equals 16 residues. Germline V gives CDR1 SGHKS, CDR2 YYEKEE (reference sequence). Trimming cost V 1 base and J 6 bases; bases outside gene matches: 6. The CDR3 loop is CASSLRQGISNSPLHF. For the CDR3, the DNA is TGTGCCAGCAGCTTGAGACAGGGGATAAGTAATTCACCCCTCCACTTT.

The CDR3 nucleotides read TGTGCCAGCAGCTCCCAAGCGGCGACGCTCCGTAATGAGCAGTTCTTC. Residues: CASSSQAATLRNEQFF. The chain uses TRBV7-3 and TRBJ2-1; D is perhaps TRBD2 (5 bases). CDR3 length: 16 amino acids. Trimming stripped 4 bases from V and 7 bases from J, with 20 bases between. CDR1 is SGHTA, CDR2 FQGTGA, per germline.

This clonotype showed up just a few times. The chain has TRBV2 and TRBJ2-5, with TRBD2 identical over 12 bases. Trimming took 4 bases from V and 5 from J; bases not matched to a gene: 8. Germline lookup yields CDR1 SNHLY and CDR2 FYNNEI. CDR3 length: 16 amino acids. CDR3 DNA sequence: TGTGCCAGCAGTGGAAATCCTAGCGGGGGGGCGGAGACCCAGTACTTC. Protein sequence: CASSGNPSGGAETQYF.

The V call is TRBV6-5, the J call TRBJ2-1; 7 bases match TRBD2. Trimming cost V 7 bases and J 4 bases; bases outside gene matches: 16. Germline CDR1 and CDR2: MNHEY and SVGAGI. The CDR3 totals 17 residues. The CDR3 loop is CASTPLVSGKRYNEQFF. The CDR3 DNA follows: TGTGCCAGCACTCCCTTGGTAAGCGGGAAAAGATACAATGAGCAGTTCTTC.

The chain combines TRBV7-9 with TRBJ1-2; 7 bases align to TRBD1. The CDR3 is made up of 15 amino acids. CDR1 and CDR2 from the germline V gene are SEHNR and FQNEAQ (reference sequence). V lost 5 bases, J lost 5 bases, and 11 bases stayed unmatched. The CDR3 protein is CASSPPRDRFYGYTF. The CDR3 bases are TGTGCCAGCAGCCCACCCCGGGACAGATTTTATGGCTACACCTTC. Complete variable domain (other parts from reference TRBV7-9 and TRBJ1-2): DTGVSQNPRHKITKRGQNVTFRCDPISEHNRLYWYRQTLGQGPEFLTYFQNEAQLEKSRLLSDRFSAERPKGSFSTLEIQRTEQGDSAMYLCASSPPRDRFYGYTFGSGTRLTVV.

This clonotype appeared a few times. V gene TRBV20-1 combines with J gene TRBJ2-1; 13 bases align to TRBD2. Germline CDR1 and CDR2: DFQATT and SNEGSKA (reference sequence). Trimming at V came to 2 bases and at J to 6 bases, leaving 16 bases not matched to a gene. CDR3 length equals 19 residues. CDR3 nucleotides: TGCAGTGCTAGACCCTTCGGACTAGCGGGAGCCTCCGTCTTCAATGAGCAGTTCTTC. It encodes CSARPFGLAGASVFNEQFF.

There are a few counts of this clonotype. The rearrangement links TRBV30 to TRBJ2-6; perhaps TRBD1 as D (5 bases). The CDR3 sequence is 15 residues long. Germline CDR1 reads GTSNPN; CDR2 reads SVGIG (reference sequence). The V gene lost 5 bases and the J gene lost 2 bases, with 13 bases spanning the gap. The CDR3 bases are TGTGCCTGGTCAACAGGCGTCGCTGGGGCCAACGTCCTGACTTTC. It translates to CAWSTGVAGANVLTF. Together with reference TRBV30 and TRBJ2-6, the CDR3 gives the full variable domain: SQTIHQWPATLVQPVGSPLSLECTVEGTSNPNLYWYRQAAGRGLQLLFYSVGIGQISSEVPQNLSASRPQDRQFILSSKKLLLSDSGFYLCAWSTGVAGANVLTFGAGSRLTVL.

This clonotype has just a few counts. The V gene is TRBV5-1, the J gene TRBJ2-2; a possible D gene is TRBD1 (6 bases). This CDR3 has 15 amino acids. Per germline, CDR1 SGHRS and CDR2 YFSETQ. The V gene lost 0 bases and the J gene lost 3 bases, with 9 bases spanning the gap. The CDR3 is CASSLDRVYTGELFF. The CDR3 bases are TGCGCCAGCAGCTTGGACAGGGTGTACACCGGGGAGCTGTTTTTT.

The CDR3 bases are TGTGCCTGGAGTCCAAAACGACAGGGTTTGTTGTACTCACTTGAAGCTTTCTTT. Encoded protein: CAWSPKRQGLLYSLEAFF. J is TRBJ1-1 and V is TRBV30; 7 bases map to TRBD1. V was clipped by 2 bases and J by 7 bases; unmatched bases: 22. CDR1 is GTSNPN, CDR2 SVGIG, per germline (reference sequence). The CDR3 covers 18 residues.

This clonotype was detected only a few times. The chain is built from TRBV7-9 and TRBJ2-5, with D perhaps TRBD2 (5 bases). In germline, CDR1 is SEHNR, CDR2 FQNEAQ (reference sequence). The CDR3 length is 14 residues. The V end lost 3 bases, the J end lost 4 bases, and 12 bases lay between the germline ends. CDR3 DNA: TGTGCCAGCAGCTTTCGGACTCGCTTAGAGACCCAGTACTTC. Protein: CASSFRTRLETQYF.

This chain links TRBV5-1 with TRBJ1-4, with D unresolved. CDR3 size: 15 residues. Germline V gene lookup returns CDR1 SGHRS and CDR2 YFSETQ. With 0 bases removed from V and 2 bases from J, the gap between germline ends came to 8 bases. The CDR3: CASSLDPGTNEKLFF. In DNA form, the CDR3 reads TGCGCCAGCAGCTTGGATCCCGGCACTAATGAAAAACTGTTTTTT.

This clonotype was observed a few times. The rearrangement links TRBV5-1 to TRBJ2-7; 7 bases line up with TRBD1. With V trimmed by 4 bases and J by 3 bases, 7 bases remained unmatched. Germline V gene sequence: CDR1 SGHRS, CDR2 YFSETQ. The CDR3 sequence is 14 residues long. CDR3 loop: CASSRDRELYEQYF. The CDR3 DNA reads as TGCGCCAGCAGCAGAGACAGGGAACTCTACGAGCAGTACTTC.